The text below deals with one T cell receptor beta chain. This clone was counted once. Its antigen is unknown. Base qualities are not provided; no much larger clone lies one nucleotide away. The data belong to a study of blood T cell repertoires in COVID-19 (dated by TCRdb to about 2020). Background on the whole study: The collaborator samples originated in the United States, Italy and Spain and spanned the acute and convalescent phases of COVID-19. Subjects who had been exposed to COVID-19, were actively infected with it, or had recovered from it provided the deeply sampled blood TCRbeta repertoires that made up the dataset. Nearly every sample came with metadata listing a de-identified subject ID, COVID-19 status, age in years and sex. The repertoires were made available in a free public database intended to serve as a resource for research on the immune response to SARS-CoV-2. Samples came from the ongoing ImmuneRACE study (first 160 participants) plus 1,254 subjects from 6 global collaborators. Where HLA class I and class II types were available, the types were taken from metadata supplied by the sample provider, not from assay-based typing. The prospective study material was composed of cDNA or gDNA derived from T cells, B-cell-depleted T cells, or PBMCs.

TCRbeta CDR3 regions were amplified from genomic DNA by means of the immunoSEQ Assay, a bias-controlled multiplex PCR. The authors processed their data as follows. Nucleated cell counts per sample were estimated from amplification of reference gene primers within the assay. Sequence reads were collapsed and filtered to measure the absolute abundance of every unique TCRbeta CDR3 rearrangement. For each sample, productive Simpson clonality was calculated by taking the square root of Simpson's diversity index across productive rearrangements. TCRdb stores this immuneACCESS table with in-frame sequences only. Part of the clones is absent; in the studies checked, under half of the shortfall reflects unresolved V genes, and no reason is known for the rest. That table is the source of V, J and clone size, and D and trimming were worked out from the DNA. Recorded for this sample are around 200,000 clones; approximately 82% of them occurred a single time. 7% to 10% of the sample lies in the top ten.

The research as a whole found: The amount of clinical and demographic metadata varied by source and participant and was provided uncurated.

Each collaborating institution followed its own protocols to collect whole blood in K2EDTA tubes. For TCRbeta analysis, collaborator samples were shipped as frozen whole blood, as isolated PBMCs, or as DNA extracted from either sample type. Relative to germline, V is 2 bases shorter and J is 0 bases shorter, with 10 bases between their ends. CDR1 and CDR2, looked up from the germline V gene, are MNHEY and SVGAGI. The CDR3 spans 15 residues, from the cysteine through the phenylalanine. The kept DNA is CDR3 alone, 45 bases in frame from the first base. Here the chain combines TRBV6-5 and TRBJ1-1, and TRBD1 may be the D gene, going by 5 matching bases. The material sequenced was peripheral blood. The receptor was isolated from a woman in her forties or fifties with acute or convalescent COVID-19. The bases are TGTGCCAGCAGTTACACAGGTTCTATGAACACTGAAGCTTTCTTT. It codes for CASSYTGSMNTEAFF.